Below, 7 T cell receptor beta chains from the same sample are listed, as sequenced in a study of blood T cells in healthy people across ages. PCR was performed a second time for roughly 7 to 11 cycles using a sample-barcoded 5' primer and a J-beta primer mix. A single record per CDR3 protein comes from TCRdb applying MiXCR to the 5' RACE reads. The data contain about a million distinct CDR3 sequences, 45% to 60% of them seen just once; the ten biggest clones take up 20% to 25%. Sequencing used blood. The receptors derive from a woman aged 55-75 years in good health.

The gene calls are TRBV7-2 and TRBJ2-5; TRBD2 agrees at 8 bases. The CDR3 totals 14 residues. With V trimmed by 3 bases and J by 13 bases, 13 bases remained unmatched. Per germline, CDR1 SGHTA and CDR2 FQGNSA. The CDR3 DNA reads TGTGCCAGCAGCTTCACTAGCGGTTCCTACGATGCGTACTTC. Translating it yields CASSFTSGSYDAYF. Full variable domain (rest looked up from reference TRBV7-2 and TRBJ2-5): GAGVSQSPSNKVTEKGKDVELRCDPISGHTALYWYRQSLGQGLEFLIYFQGNSAPDKSGLPSDRFSAERTGGSVSTLTIQRTQQEDSAVYLCASSFTSGSYDAYFGPGTRLLVL.

This rearrangement joins TRBV4-1 to TRBJ2-2; D not resolved. The CDR3 consists of 13 residues. V shed 1 base and J shed 8 bases, with 8 bases lying between them. The germline gives CDR1 MGHRA, CDR2 YSYEKL. DNA for the CDR3: TGCGCCAGCAGCCAAGTTGTGGGTGGGGAGCTGTTTTTT. Translation: CASSQVVGGELFF.

This clonotype was counted a few times. The chain recombines TRBV6-6 with TRBJ2-7, with D possibly being TRBD1 (6 bases). This CDR3 has 13 amino acids. Germline V gene lookup returns CDR1 MNHNY and CDR2 SVGAGI (reference sequence). Trimming stripped 5 bases from V and 3 bases from J, with 11 bases between. This CDR3 is CASSTGSIYEQYF. The DNA for the CDR3 is TGTGCCAGCAGTACAGGGTCCATCTACGAGCAGTACTTC.

Only a few counts were recorded for this clonotype. This chain links TRBV28 with TRBJ2-7; D remains unclear. The CDR3 contains 14 residues. V was cut by 3 bases and J by 2 bases, with 11 bases left in between. The germline V gene has CDR1 MDHEN and CDR2 SYDVKM. As DNA, the CDR3 is TGTGCCAGCAGTTTTGAGTTGGGCCCCTACGAGCAGTACTTC. Translation gives CASSFELGPYEQYF.

The chain recombines TRBV25-1 with TRBJ1-4; 7 nucleotides match TRBD1. CDR1 and CDR2 (germline): MGHDK, SYGVNS. V lost 0 bases to trimming and J lost 3 bases; unmatched junction nucleotides: 4. The CDR3 is 16 residues long. CDR3 in amino acids: CASSEYGGQANEKLFF. The CDR3 bases are TGTGCCAGCAGTGAATACGGAGGACAGGCTAATGAAAAACTGTTTTTT.

As to this clonotype: At one of its ends the junction is not consistent with the germline gene, which may arise from a read error. The chain uses TRBV5-1 and TRBJ2-5, with TRBD1 identical over 7 bases. The CDR3 loop spans 15 amino acids. In germline, CDR1 is SGHRS, CDR2 YFSETQ. The chain's CDR3 is CAGSSTGTGEETQYF. The CDR3, as DNA: TGCGCCGGCAGCTCGACAGGGACCGGAGAAGAGACCCAGTACTTC.

This clonotype was detected only once. The V gene is TRBV11-2, the J gene TRBJ2-2; D unclear. V lost 5 bases and J lost 7, with 14 bases in between. Germline CDR1 and CDR2: SGHAT and FQNNGV. CDR3 length: 14 amino acids. The CDR3 protein is CASSPEPQVGELFF. The CDR3 DNA reads TGTGCCAGCAGCCCGGAGCCGCAGGTCGGGGAGCTGTTTTTT. The full variable domain, in which reference TRBV11-2 and TRBJ2-2 provide the parts outside the CDR3, is EAGVAQSPRYKIIEKRQSVAFWCNPISGHATLYWYQQILGQGPKLLIQFQNNGVVDDSQLPKDRFSAERLKGVDSTLKIQPAKLEDSAVYLCASSPEPQVGELFFGEGSRLTVL.